These T cell receptor beta chains were read from a single sample in a study of T cell responses to AZD1222 COVID-19 vaccine. The protocol was immunoSEQ multiplex PCR, while the TCRdb copy is restricted to in-frame clones and leaves out a portion. The table lists 100,000 to 120,000 clones, 70% to 90% of them singletons. Source: peripheral blood, taken on day 0 of AZD1222 vaccination. The receptors were gathered from an adult in good health. Each CDR3 is given without its conserved first and last residue. The order of the fields is J gene, V gene, D gene, CDR3 protein. D genes are given only for firm matches.

TRBJ1-4	TRBV28	TRBD1	ASRTGGGAVYEKLF
TRBJ2-7	TRBV19	NA	ASSAEPRTAYEQY
TRBJ2-7	TRBV6-5	NA	ASSYPGQREQY
TRBJ2-2	TRBV28	NA	ASSYPRTANTGELF
TRBJ2-1	TRBV25-1	TRBD1	ASQQDRGQGGEQF
TRBJ2-2	TRBV15	NA	ATSRHGGANTGELF
TRBJ2-1	TRBV29-1	TRBD2	SVERQRGDNEQF
TRBJ2-5	TRBV5-1	TRBD1	ASSSPTGQETQY
TRBJ2-3	TRBV5-1	TRBD2	ASSSRLAGITDTQY
TRBJ1-5	TRBV10-3	NA	AISESSRQPQH
TRBJ1-2	TRBV29-1	TRBD1	SVGRTGDNYGYT
TRBJ1-6	TRBV5-6	NA	ASLTVGSPLH
TRBJ1-1	TRBV6-1	TRBD1	ASSESQGARTEAF
TRBJ1-2	TRBV10-1	TRBD1	ASSGAGTVYGYT
TRBJ1-6	TRBV15	NA	ATSRDFAVYYNSPLH
TRBJ2-6	TRBV9	NA	ASSASGQPSGANVLT
TRBJ2-3	TRBV7-8	TRBD2	ASSFQRGGREDTQY
TRBJ1-2	TRBV28	NA	ASSPYTETNYGYT
TRBJ1-1	TRBV19	NA	ASSIQAGVNTEAF
TRBJ2-5	TRBV18	NA	ASSPLSETQY
TRBJ1-6	TRBV18	TRBD1	ASSPTGERSPLH
TRBJ1-2	TRBV2	TRBD1	ASSANGQAARYGYT
TRBJ2-5	TRBV4-3	TRBD2	ASSQGASGGQETQY
TRBJ1-1	TRBV7-9	NA	ASSPTGATDTEAF
TRBJ2-7	TRBV21-1	NA	ASSKYGNKREY
TRBJ2-6	TRBV19	TRBD2	ASMTSRSGANVLT